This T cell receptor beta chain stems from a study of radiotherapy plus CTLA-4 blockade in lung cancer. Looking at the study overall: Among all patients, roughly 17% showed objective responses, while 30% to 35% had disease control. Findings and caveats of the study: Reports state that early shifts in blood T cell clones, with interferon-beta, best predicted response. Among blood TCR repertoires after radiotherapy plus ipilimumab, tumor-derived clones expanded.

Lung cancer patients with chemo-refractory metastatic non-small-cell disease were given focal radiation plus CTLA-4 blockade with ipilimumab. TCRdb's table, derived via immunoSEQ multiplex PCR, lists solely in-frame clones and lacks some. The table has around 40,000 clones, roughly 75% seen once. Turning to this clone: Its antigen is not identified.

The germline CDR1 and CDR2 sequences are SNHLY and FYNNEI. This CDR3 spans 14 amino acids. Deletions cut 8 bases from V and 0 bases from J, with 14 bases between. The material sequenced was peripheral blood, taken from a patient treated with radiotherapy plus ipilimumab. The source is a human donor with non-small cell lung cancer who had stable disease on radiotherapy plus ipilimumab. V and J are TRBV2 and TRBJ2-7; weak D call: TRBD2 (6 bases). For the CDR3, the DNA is TGTGCCAGCGACCGGGACTCATACTCCTACGAGCAGTACTTC. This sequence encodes CASDRDSYSYEQYF.